These T cell receptor beta chains were read from a single sample in a study of PD-1 blockade in classical Hodgkin lymphoma. Method: immunoSEQ multiplex PCR; TCRdb's copy keeps in-frame clones and lacks some. The sample consists of 20,000 to 25,000 clones, around four fifths of them appearing once. This specimen was peripheral blood mononuclear cells (PBMCs), taken before the second cycle of nivolumab. The source is a human donor with classical Hodgkin lymphoma. CDR3s include the opening cysteine and the closing phenylalanine or tryptophan. Each record gives: clone size, D gene, J gene, V gene, CDR3 DNA, CDR3 protein. D genes are given only for firm matches. A clone size is listed for some rows: how often the clone was seen (once, few, many), or a class if it is expanded.

abundance: NA
d_gene: TRBD2
j_gene: TRBJ2-5
v_gene: TRBV11-3
CDR3nt: TGTGCCAGCAAGGGGACTAGCGGGAGGTACCAAGAGACCCAGTACTTC
CDR3aa: CASKGTSGRYQETQYF

abundance: NA
d_gene: NA
j_gene: TRBJ2-1
v_gene: TRBV30
CDR3nt: TGTGCCTGGAGTGTCGGTGGCGGAAACGATGAGCAGTTCTTC
CDR3aa: CAWSVGGGNDEQFF

abundance: few
d_gene: TRBD1
j_gene: TRBJ1-3
v_gene: TRBV12-5
CDR3nt: TGTGCTAGTGGCTCCGGACAGGGCTCAGGAAACACCATATATTTT
CDR3aa: CASGSGQGSGNTIYF

abundance: NA
d_gene: NA
j_gene: TRBJ2-1
v_gene: TRBV7-9
CDR3nt: TGTGCCAGCAGCCCCTCGGACGAGCAGTTCTTC
CDR3aa: CASSPSDEQFF

abundance: NA
d_gene: NA
j_gene: TRBJ2-3
v_gene: TRBV7-2
CDR3nt: TGTGCCAGCAGCTTAGCACTAGCCGATACAGATACGCAGTATTTT
CDR3aa: CASSLALADTDTQYF

abundance: few
d_gene: NA
j_gene: TRBJ2-3
v_gene: TRBV6-1
CDR3nt: TGTGCCAGCAGTCATAGTTCTACCAAAGATACGCAGTATTTT
CDR3aa: CASSHSSTKDTQYF

abundance: NA
d_gene: NA
j_gene: TRBJ1-3
v_gene: TRBV7-6
CDR3nt: TGTGCCAGCAGCTTAGCGGCTGTCTCTGGAAACACCATATATTTT
CDR3aa: CASSLAAVSGNTIYF

abundance: NA
d_gene: NA
j_gene: TRBJ1-5
v_gene: TRBV19
CDR3nt: TGTGCCAGTAGTATAGATGGGTCTGGGGGTAATCAGCCCCAGCATTTT
CDR3aa: CASSIDGSGGNQPQHF

abundance: once
d_gene: NA
j_gene: TRBJ2-6
v_gene: TRBV28
CDR3nt: TGTGCCAGCACCTTGGGACCTACCAACGTCCTGACTTTC
CDR3aa: CASTLGPTNVLTF

abundance: NA
d_gene: NA
j_gene: TRBJ2-3
v_gene: TRBV7-2
CDR3nt: TGTGCCAGCAGCTTAGGGGCCTTCACAGATACGCAGTATTTT
CDR3aa: CASSLGAFTDTQYF

abundance: NA
d_gene: TRBD1
j_gene: TRBJ1-2
v_gene: TRBV18
CDR3nt: TGTGCCAGCTCACCGGAGACAGGGAACTATGGCTACACCTTC
CDR3aa: CASSPETGNYGYTF

abundance: NA
d_gene: TRBD1
j_gene: TRBJ1-5
v_gene: TRBV4-2
CDR3nt: TGTGCCAGCAGCCAAGATTTCGGACAGGGAGGTCAGCCCCAGCATTTT
CDR3aa: CASSQDFGQGGQPQHF

abundance: few
d_gene: NA
j_gene: TRBJ2-1
v_gene: TRBV7-8
CDR3nt: TGTGCCAGCAGCCCTACTCTAGGCAATGAGCAGTTCTTC
CDR3aa: CASSPTLGNEQFF

abundance: NA
d_gene: NA
j_gene: TRBJ1-2
v_gene: TRBV7-9
CDR3nt: TGTGCCAGCAGCGTTACCGGGACAACGCAAAATGGCTACACCTTC
CDR3aa: CASSVTGTTQNGYTF

abundance: NA
d_gene: NA
j_gene: TRBJ1-2
v_gene: TRBV30
CDR3nt: TGTGCCTGGAGTCCTGGGACCGCTTGGGGCTACACCTTC
CDR3aa: CAWSPGTAWGYTF

abundance: NA
d_gene: NA
j_gene: TRBJ2-4
v_gene: TRBV19
CDR3nt: TGTGCCAGTAGTATGCTAGCCAAAAACATTCAGTACTTC
CDR3aa: CASSMLAKNIQYF

abundance: NA
d_gene: NA
j_gene: TRBJ1-2
v_gene: TRBV11-3
CDR3nt: TGTGCCAGCAGCCCTATAACAGGCTTGGACTATGGCTACACCTTC
CDR3aa: CASSPITGLDYGYTF

abundance: NA
d_gene: NA
j_gene: TRBJ2-7
v_gene: TRBV7-6
CDR3nt: TGTGCCAGCAGCCCAGGCCCTAGCTACGAGCAGTACTTC
CDR3aa: CASSPGPSYEQYF

abundance: NA
d_gene: NA
j_gene: TRBJ2-7
v_gene: TRBV21-1
CDR3nt: TGTGCCAGCAGCAAACTTACTTCGCAGGGCTCGACCACCTACGAGCAGTACTTC
CDR3aa: CASSKLTSQGSTTYEQYF

abundance: NA
d_gene: NA
j_gene: TRBJ1-2
v_gene: TRBV11-1
CDR3nt: TGTGCCAGCAGCTTGGGGGTTGGTGGCTACACCTTC
CDR3aa: CASSLGVGGYTF

abundance: NA
d_gene: NA
j_gene: TRBJ2-7
v_gene: TRBV7-7
CDR3nt: TGTGCCAGCAGCTTGGGGGGTAAGTACGAGCAGTACTTC
CDR3aa: CASSLGGKYEQYF

abundance: NA
d_gene: NA
j_gene: TRBJ2-7
v_gene: TRBV6-4
CDR3nt: TGTGCCAGCACTAGTCGCGCTTTCGAGATGCCCCACTCCTACGAGCAGTACTTC
CDR3aa: CASTSRAFEMPHSYEQYF

abundance: NA
d_gene: TRBD1
j_gene: TRBJ1-2
v_gene: TRBV19
CDR3nt: TGTGCCAGTAGTATAGACCGACAGGGGAATGGTGGCTACACCTTC
CDR3aa: CASSIDRQGNGGYTF

abundance: once
d_gene: TRBD2
j_gene: TRBJ2-5
v_gene: TRBV5-1
CDR3nt: TGCGCCAGCAGCCGGGGGGCTAGCGGGGGGCAAGAGACCCAGTACTTC
CDR3aa: CASSRGASGGQETQYF

abundance: few
d_gene: TRBD2
j_gene: TRBJ2-3
v_gene: TRBV4-1
CDR3nt: TGCGCCAGCGCGGGACTAGCGGGGGACCCCGATACGCAGTATTTT
CDR3aa: CASAGLAGDPDTQYF

abundance: NA
d_gene: TRBD2
j_gene: TRBJ2-7
v_gene: TRBV9
CDR3nt: TGTGCCAGCAGCCCCTCGCCCGGGACTAGCGGGGGAACGCAGTACTTC
CDR3aa: CASSPSPGTSGGTQYF

abundance: NA
d_gene: NA
j_gene: TRBJ1-2
v_gene: TRBV6-6
CDR3nt: TGTGCCAGCAGCCGGGACCGAAATCATGGCTACACCTTC
CDR3aa: CASSRDRNHGYTF

abundance: once
d_gene: NA
j_gene: TRBJ2-7
v_gene: TRBV27
CDR3nt: TGTGCCAGCAGTTTATCGGGGCTGACAGGCTACATCATGTACGAGCAGTACTTC
CDR3aa: CASSLSGLTGYIMYEQYF

abundance: NA
d_gene: TRBD1
j_gene: TRBJ2-5
v_gene: TRBV30
CDR3nt: TGTGCCTGGGGGACAGGGGCGTACCAAGAGACCCAGTACTTC
CDR3aa: CAWGTGAYQETQYF

abundance: few
d_gene: TRBD1
j_gene: TRBJ1-2
v_gene: TRBV6-5
CDR3nt: TGTGCCAGCAGTCTCGTAACAGGGGGCTTTGGCTACACCTTC
CDR3aa: CASSLVTGGFGYTF

abundance: NA
d_gene: NA
j_gene: TRBJ1-5
v_gene: TRBV19
CDR3nt: TGTGCCAGTAGTATCTTCTACAAGGGAAGCAATCAGCCCCAGCATTTT
CDR3aa: CASSIFYKGSNQPQHF

abundance: NA
d_gene: NA
j_gene: TRBJ2-2
v_gene: TRBV7-3
CDR3nt: TGTGCCAGCAGCTTAATGGGCTCCATCGCCGGGGAGCTGTTTTTT
CDR3aa: CASSLMGSIAGELFF

abundance: once
d_gene: NA
j_gene: TRBJ1-2
v_gene: TRBV19
CDR3nt: TGTGCCAGTAGTATAGCGGCAGAAAATAGCTATGGCTACACCTTC
CDR3aa: CASSIAAENSYGYTF

abundance: NA
d_gene: TRBD1
j_gene: TRBJ1-2
v_gene: TRBV10-3
CDR3nt: TGTGCCACCCTGGACAGGGGCCAGGGAAACTATGGCTACACCTTC
CDR3aa: CATLDRGQGNYGYTF

abundance: NA
d_gene: NA
j_gene: TRBJ1-2
v_gene: TRBV7-9
CDR3nt: TGTGCCAGCAGCTTATTGGGAGGAGCTAACTATGGCTACACCTTC
CDR3aa: CASSLLGGANYGYTF

abundance: NA
d_gene: NA
j_gene: TRBJ2-5
v_gene: TRBV2
CDR3nt: TGTGCCAGCAGTGTGGTGGCTTCGGGGACCCAGTACTTC
CDR3aa: CASSVVASGTQYF

abundance: NA
d_gene: NA
j_gene: TRBJ2-3
v_gene: TRBV29-1
CDR3nt: TGCAGCACTCAGGAAACAGAGTATAGCACAGATACGCAGTATTTT
CDR3aa: CSTQETEYSTDTQYF

abundance: few
d_gene: TRBD1
j_gene: TRBJ2-7
v_gene: TRBV30
CDR3nt: TGTGCCTACAGACAGGGATCCTACGAGCAGTACTTC
CDR3aa: CAYRQGSYEQYF

abundance: NA
d_gene: NA
j_gene: TRBJ1-3
v_gene: TRBV14
CDR3nt: TGTGCCAGCAGTCTAGGAAACACCATATATTTT
CDR3aa: CASSLGNTIYF

abundance: NA
d_gene: NA
j_gene: TRBJ2-5
v_gene: TRBV5-4
CDR3nt: TGTGCCAGCACCACGGTAGCGAGCCAAAAAGAGACCCAGTACTTC
CDR3aa: CASTTVASQKETQYF